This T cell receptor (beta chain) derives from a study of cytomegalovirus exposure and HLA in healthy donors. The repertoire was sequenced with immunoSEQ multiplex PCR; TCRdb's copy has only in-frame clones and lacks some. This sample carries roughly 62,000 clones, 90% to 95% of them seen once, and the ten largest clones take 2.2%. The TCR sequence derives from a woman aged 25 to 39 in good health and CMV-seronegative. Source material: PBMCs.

The DNA for the CDR3 is TGTGCCAGCAGCCCTTGGACAGGACCTGAAGCTTTCTTT. This gives the protein CASSPWTGPEAFF. This chain joins TRBV28 and TRBJ1-1; 7 bases align to TRBD1. Germline V gives CDR1 MDHEN, CDR2 SYDVKM. The CDR3 runs 13 residues. Trimming at V came to 6 bases and at J to 6 bases, leaving 7 bases not matched to a gene.